The TCR beta chain under discussion was sequenced for a study of T cells in Graves' hyperthyroidism and ophthalmopathy. From RNA transcripts, TCR beta CDR3 regions were amplified. RT-PCR in the first round (using the HTBI primer set) targeted the TCR CDR3. TCRdb independently ran MiXCR on the multiplex PCR reads; one entry per CDR3 protein. In the table there are about 640,000 distinct CDR3 sequences, just under 45% of which are singletons. This clonotype was picked up many times. The antigen is unknown. General study points: Stable hyperthyroidism and ophthalmopathy were separated using 13 V-J signatures.

The germline V and J ends were trimmed by 4 bases and 5 bases, with 11 bases remaining between them. From germline, CDR1 is KGHDR and CDR2 SFDVKD. This CDR3 is 13 amino acids long. Exclusion of a patient resulted from uncontrolled infection, other autoimmune disease, pregnancy or lactation. The source material was peripheral blood or thyroid tissue (not recorded which). The chain carries TRBV24-1 and TRBJ2-7; D is uncertain. The receptor's source is an adult man with Graves' disease, either hyperthyroidism or ophthalmopathy (not recorded which). The DNA of the CDR3 is TGTGCCACCAGTGACCCCGACCTCCACGAGCAGTACTTC. It is translated as CATSDPDLHEQYF.